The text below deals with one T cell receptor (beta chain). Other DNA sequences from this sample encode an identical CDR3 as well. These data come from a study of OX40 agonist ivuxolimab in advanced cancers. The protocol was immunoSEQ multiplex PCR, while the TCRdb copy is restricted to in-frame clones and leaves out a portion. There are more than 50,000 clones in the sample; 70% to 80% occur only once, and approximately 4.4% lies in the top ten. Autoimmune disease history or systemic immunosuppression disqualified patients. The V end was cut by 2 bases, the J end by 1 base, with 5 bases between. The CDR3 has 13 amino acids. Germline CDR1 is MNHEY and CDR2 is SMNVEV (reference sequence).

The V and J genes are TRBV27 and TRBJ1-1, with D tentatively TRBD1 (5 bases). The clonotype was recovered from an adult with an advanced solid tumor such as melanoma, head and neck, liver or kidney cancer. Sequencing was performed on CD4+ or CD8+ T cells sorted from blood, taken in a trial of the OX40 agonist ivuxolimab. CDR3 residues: CASSLTGNTEAFF. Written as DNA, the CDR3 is TGTGCCAGCAGTTTAACAGGGAACACTGAAGCTTTCTTT.